This T cell receptor beta chain was captured in a study of blood T cell repertoires in COVID-19. In the study overall: Donors in the United States, Italy and Spain gave samples during acute or convalescent COVID-19. Sources were T cells, B-cell-depleted T cells, or PBMCs; the material itself was cDNA or gDNA.

Donors of Cohort 3 who recovered were those that had two negative PCRs, clearance, or symptom resolution. Generated by immunoSEQ multiplex PCR, the TCRdb table keeps only in-frame clones and is missing some. Here the sample spans about 310,000 clones, roughly 90% being singletons. Germline V gene sequence: CDR1 SGHRS, CDR2 YFSETQ. The CDR3 loop spans 15 amino acids. Trimming removed 5 bases at V and 1 base at J, with 15 bases between. Specimen: PBMCs or T cells enriched from blood (not recorded which). The chain recombines TRBV5-1 with TRBJ1-1; maybe TRBD1 (5 bases). This sequence was found in a woman aged 35 to 49 who had recovered from COVID-19. CDR3 in amino acids: CASRQTPQENTEAFF. The CDR3 DNA reads as TGCGCCAGCAGGCAAACCCCACAGGAGAACACTGAAGCTTTCTTT.